A selection of T cell receptor beta chains follows, all from one sample in a study of blood T cell repertoires in COVID-19. The protocol was immunoSEQ multiplex PCR, while the TCRdb copy is restricted to in-frame clones and leaves out a portion. The sample has some 190,000 clones; 80% are singletons. Sample: PBMCs or T cells enriched from blood (not recorded which). The receptors were gathered from a man in his sixties who had been exposed to COVID-19. CDR3s include the opening cysteine and the closing phenylalanine or tryptophan. A D gene is named only where the DNA matches it firmly. Rows may omit the clone size; those that give it use once, few, many or a size class.

v_call,j_call,d_call,clone_size,cdr3_aa,cdr3_nt
TRBV5-1,TRBJ1-5,.,.,CASSLDQGIQPQHF,TGCGCCAGCAGCTTGGATCAGGGAATTCAGCCCCAGCATTTT
TRBV30,TRBJ2-7,.,.,CAWRSGSGYEQYF,TGTGCCTGGAGGTCAGGGTCAGGCTACGAGCAGTACTTC
TRBV2,TRBJ2-5,.,few,CASRADRETQYF,TGTGCCAGCAGGGCGGACAGAGAGACCCAGTACTTC
TRBV19,TRBJ1-3,.,.,CASGLIGAGNTIYF,TGTGCCAGTGGGCTCATCGGGGCTGGAAACACCATATATTTT
TRBV27,TRBJ1-5,.,.,CASSSTGQFQPQHF,TGTGCCAGCAGTTCAACAGGACAGTTTCAGCCCCAGCATTTT
TRBV19,TRBJ2-1,TRBD1,.,CASSIEGGQGFHNEQFF,TGTGCCAGTAGTATAGAGGGGGGACAGGGTTTCCACAATGAGCAGTTCTTC
TRBV7-9,TRBJ2-7,.,.,CASSLGENPGSEQYF,TGTGCCAGCAGCTTAGGTGAGAACCCGGGGTCCGAGCAGTACTTC
TRBV28,TRBJ2-7,.,.,CASSRDIYEQYF,TGTGCCAGCAGTCGGGACATCTACGAGCAGTACTTC
TRBV29-1,TRBJ2-2,TRBD2,.,CSVVGLADDTGELFF,TGCAGCGTTGTGGGACTAGCGGACGACACCGGGGAGCTGTTTTTT
TRBV3-1/TRBV3-2,TRBJ1-2,.,.,CASSLTSLRSYGYTF,TGTGCCAGCAGCCTTACCTCACTACGCTCCTATGGCTACACCTTC
TRBV4-1,TRBJ2-7,TRBD1,once,CASSQDHDRGLYEQYF,TGCGCCAGCAGCCAAGATCATGACAGGGGGCTCTACGAGCAGTACTTC
TRBV28,TRBJ2-1,TRBD2,.,CASSTGTSSYNEQFF,TGTGCCAGCAGCACCGGGACTAGCTCCTACAATGAGCAGTTCTTC
TRBV19,TRBJ2-2,TRBD2,.,CASSITSGKTTGELFF,TGTGCCAGTAGTATTACTAGCGGTAAAACAACCGGGGAGCTGTTTTTT
TRBV28,TRBJ1-1,TRBD1,.,CASSLPPSTGLNTEAFF,TGTGCCAGCAGTTTACCCCCTTCGACAGGGTTGAACACTGAAGCTTTCTTT
TRBV3-1/TRBV3-2,TRBJ1-1,.,.,CASSQTPIGEAFF,TGTGCCAGCAGCCAAACCCCTATCGGTGAAGCTTTCTTT
TRBV19,TRBJ1-4,TRBD1,once,CASSIGSGQGREKLFF,TGTGCCAGTAGTATCGGTTCGGGACAGGGACGTGAAAAACTGTTTTTT
TRBV7-9,TRBJ2-3,.,.,CASSRNMAGRTDTQYF,TGTGCCAGCAGCCGAAACATGGCGGGACGTACAGATACGCAGTATTTT
TRBV6-4,TRBJ1-2,TRBD1,.,CASSDSDRGRWGYTF,TGTGCCAGCAGTGACTCTGACAGGGGGCGTTGGGGCTACACCTTC
TRBV30,TRBJ1-5,TRBD1,.,CAWSALSGGRNQPQHF,TGTGCCTGGAGCGCACTCTCAGGGGGACGCAATCAGCCCCAGCATTTT
TRBV2,TRBJ1-6,.,.,CASNSPSSNNSPLHF,TGTGCCAGCAACAGCCCATCCTCTAATAATTCACCCCTCCACTTT
TRBV9,TRBJ2-7,.,.,CASSVDRSSYEQYF,TGTGCCAGCAGCGTAGACAGATCCTCCTACGAGCAGTACTTC
TRBV5-1,TRBJ1-1,TRBD1,.,CASSPGAGGLTEAFF,TGCGCCAGCAGCCCGGGGGCAGGGGGCCTCACTGAAGCTTTCTTT
TRBV6-5,TRBJ1-1,.,once,CASSYREPLLGTEAFF,TGTGCCAGCAGTTACCGGGAGCCTCTCCTCGGCACTGAAGCTTTCTTT
TRBV4-3,TRBJ2-7,.,.,CASSQGKGNGNYEQYF,TGCGCCAGCAGCCAAGGAAAGGGGAACGGTAACTACGAGCAGTACTTC
TRBV6-2/TRBV6-3,TRBJ2-3,TRBD2,.,CASSYQGLAVTDTQYF,TGTGCCAGCAGTTACCAGGGACTAGCGGTCACAGATACGCAGTATTTT
TRBV5-1,TRBJ2-1,.,few,CASSFFPQSGSSYNEQFF,TGCGCCAGCAGCTTCTTCCCCCAGAGTGGGAGCTCCTACAATGAGCAGTTCTTC
TRBV7-3,TRBJ2-6,.,.,CASSSIPLTGISGANVLTF,TGTGCCAGCAGCTCGATTCCATTGACAGGAATCTCTGGGGCCAACGTCCTGACTTTC
TRBV25-1,TRBJ2-3,TRBD2,.,CASSGAGGISDTQYF,TGTGCCAGCAGTGGGGCGGGAGGGATTTCAGATACGCAGTATTTT